The source of this T cell receptor (beta chain) is a study of T-cell reconstitution after alpha-beta-depleted transplantation in children. Findings and limits, study-wide: Some patients' high day-60 TCRbeta diversity was traced to surviving recipient T cells and thymic progenitors. T-cell numbers and diversity, one year after transplant, stemmed largely from T cells that were newly produced.

Unique molecular identifiers featured in how the TCRbeta library was prepared. In TCRdb, the PCR reads were re-called with MiXCR into one record per CDR3 protein. This sample carries around 800,000 distinct CDR3 sequences, around 17% of them seen once, and the ten largest clones take 5%. Remarks on this clonotype: The antigen is unknown.

Germline CDR1 MNHNS, CDR2 SASEGT. Trimming shortened V by 6 bases and J by 2 bases, and 21 bases separated the two germline ends. The CDR3 is 17 residues long. This chain connects TRBV6-1 to TRBJ2-3; D perhaps matches TRBD1 (7 bases). This sequence was found in a male patient younger than 18 who had a stem cell transplant for acute lymphoblastic leukemia, so the T cells may come from the graft donor. Sample: PBMCs, mostly from graft donor cells, taken 360 days after TCRalphabeta/CD19-depleted stem cell transplant. In nucleotides, the CDR3 is TGTGCCAGCAGCCCACTCGGGCCAGGGGGACTCACAGATACGCAGTATTTT. Protein product: CASSPLGPGGLTDTQYF.